Listed below are T cell receptor beta chains from one sample, sequenced in a study of PD-1 blockade in classical Hodgkin lymphoma. Assay: immunoSEQ multiplex PCR; the TCRdb copy retains only in-frame clones and omits some. The sample shows around 6,700 clones, 78% of them seen only once. Sequenced here: CD4+ T cells from blood, sampled at baseline. The receptor set was obtained from a human donor with classical Hodgkin lymphoma. CDR3s include the opening cysteine and the closing phenylalanine or tryptophan. The D gene is left open where the match is weak. Clone size appears in some rows only: once, few, many, or a class for an expanded clone.

TRBV9	.	few	TRBJ1-2	TGTGCCAGCAGCGTAGCGGGGGATGGGGGCTACACCTTC	CASSVAGDGGYTF
TRBV19	.	.	TRBJ2-5	TGTGCCAGTAGTATCTCGCAGGGCCCGGTGAAGACCCAGTACTTC	CASSISQGPVKTQYF
TRBV10-3	TRBD2	.	TRBJ2-7	TGTGCCATCAGGGACTTGGCGGGAGGGACCTACGAGCAGTACTTC	CAIRDLAGGTYEQYF
TRBV25-1	TRBD1	.	TRBJ1-2	TGTGCCAGCAGTGAACACGCAGGGGGCTATGGCTACACCTTC	CASSEHAGGYGYTF
TRBV5-6	.	.	TRBJ2-2	TGTGCCAGCAGCCCCCTCAGGACAGACATTAACACCGGGGAGCTGTTTTTT	CASSPLRTDINTGELFF
TRBV6-1	.	.	TRBJ1-2	TGTGCCAGCAGTGAAAGGGCAGTCGGTTATGGCTACACCTTC	CASSERAVGYGYTF
TRBV7-2	TRBD2	.	TRBJ2-3	TGTGCCAGCAGCTGGACTAGCACCACAGATACGCAGTATTTT	CASSWTSTTDTQYF
TRBV20-1	.	.	TRBJ2-3	TGCAGTGCGGTGGACACCGGCAATCTCTATTTT	CSAVDTGNLYF
TRBV2	TRBD1	.	TRBJ1-5	TGTGCCAGCAGTTGGGGACAGAGCAATCAGCCCCAGCATTTT	CASSWGQSNQPQHF
TRBV4-3	TRBD1	.	TRBJ2-1	TGCGCCAGCAGCCAGGGTCACAGGGGGTTTTACAATGAGCAGTTCTTC	CASSQGHRGFYNEQFF
TRBV29-1	.	once	TRBJ2-1	TGCAGCGCCGGACAGCTCTACAATGAGCAGTTCTTC	CSAGQLYNEQFF
TRBV27	TRBD2	.	TRBJ2-1	TGTGCCAGCAGTTTGTTCGGGGGGGGGCCGGGCAATGAGCAGTTCTTC	CASSLFGGGPGNEQFF
TRBV30	.	.	TRBJ2-2	TGTGCCTGGAGTACCCTCTTCCGGCTTAACACCGGGGAGCTGTTTTTT	CAWSTLFRLNTGELFF
TRBV28	.	.	TRBJ1-4	TGTGCCAGCAGTTTCGGCGGTGAAAAACTGTTTTTT	CASSFGGEKLFF
TRBV5-4	TRBD1	few	TRBJ1-6	TGTGCCAGCAGCTTGGGTCCAGGGGGCGCGCGAAATTCACCCCTCCACTTT	CASSLGPGGARNSPLHF
TRBV15	TRBD1	.	TRBJ1-2	TGTGCCACCAGCACCTACAGGGGAGGCGACTATGGCTACACCTTC	CATSTYRGGDYGYTF
TRBV27	TRBD1	.	TRBJ1-3	TGTGCCAGCAGCCGAACCTTGACAGGGATAAGCTCTGGAAACACCATATATTTT	CASSRTLTGISSGNTIYF
TRBV6-1	.	once	TRBJ1-4	TGTGCCAGCGAGGGTCTGAATGAAAAACTGTTTTTT	CASEGLNEKLFF
TRBV9	TRBD1	once	TRBJ2-3	TGTGCCAGCACCCGGGACAGTTTTCTAGATACGCAGTATTTT	CASTRDSFLDTQYF
TRBV18	.	few	TRBJ1-3	TGTGCCAGCTCACCACAGGAATTATCTGGAAACACCATATATTTT	CASSPQELSGNTIYF
TRBV7-9	TRBD1	.	TRBJ2-1	TGTGCCAGCAGCTCCTCCGGGACAGGTGTAAGGTACAATGAGCAGTTCTTC	CASSSSGTGVRYNEQFF
TRBV11-2	.	.	TRBJ2-7	TGTGCCAGCAGCCAGACCCGGGGCGGGGCTCCCCAGATCTACGAGCAGTACTTC	CASSQTRGGAPQIYEQYF
TRBV6-6	TRBD1	.	TRBJ1-2	TGTGCCAGCAGTTCCTGGGACAGGGGCCTATCGGATGGCTACACCTTC	CASSSWDRGLSDGYTF
TRBV5-4	.	.	TRBJ2-6	TGTGCCAGCAGCCCGGGGGGCCCCTCTGGGGCCAACGTCCTGACTTTC	CASSPGGPSGANVLTF
TRBV7-8	TRBD1	.	TRBJ2-3	TGTGCCAGCAGCCCTCCGTTAGGACAGGGAACACCAGATACGCAGTATTTT	CASSPPLGQGTPDTQYF
TRBV27	TRBD1	.	TRBJ1-5	TGTGCCAGCAGTCGAAGACAGGGTACGAGCAATCAGCCCCAGCATTTT	CASSRRQGTSNQPQHF
TRBV7-6	.	.	TRBJ1-6	TGTGCCAGCAGCCTAAGGTCGGGGAGCTCCTATAATTCACCCCTCCACTTT	CASSLRSGSSYNSPLHF
TRBV6-5	TRBD2	.	TRBJ2-1	TGTGCCACCTATTCACTAGCGGGGTACTACAATGAGCAGTTCTTC	CATYSLAGYYNEQFF
TRBV19	.	.	TRBJ2-1	TGTGCCAGTAGTATCGGACTCAAGCAGTTCTTC	CASSIGLKQFF
TRBV7-2	.	once	TRBJ2-3	TGTGCCAGCAGCCTCACAGATACGCAGTATTTT	CASSLTDTQYF
TRBV5-1	.	.	TRBJ1-2	TGCGCCAGCAGCTTAACGCCCGGTGACCCCTATGGCTACACCTTC	CASSLTPGDPYGYTF
TRBV28	.	.	TRBJ1-5	TGTGCCAGCGAATATAGCAATCAGCCCCAGCATTTT	CASEYSNQPQHF
TRBV7-2	TRBD2	.	TRBJ2-7	TGTGCCAGCAGCTTAGCCGGGACTAGCGCCTACGAGCAGTACTTC	CASSLAGTSAYEQYF
TRBV9	.	few	TRBJ1-1	TGTGCCAGCAGCGTAGTGGACACTGAAGCTTTCTTT	CASSVVDTEAFF
TRBV5-1	TRBD2	.	TRBJ2-5	TGCGCCAGCAGCTTGGCCATTTATGGGGCCGGGACTAGCGGGGAAGAGCAGTACTTC	CASSLAIYGAGTSGEEQYF
TRBV13	TRBD2	.	TRBJ2-2	TGTGCCAGCAGCCCGGGACTAGCGGGGGGGCCGCGAAGGCCCGGGGAGCTGTTTTTT	CASSPGLAGGPRRPGELFF
TRBV6-6	.	.	TRBJ2-7	TGTGCCAGCAGTGCGAGGGTCGGGGGATCAGAGAACGAGCAGTACTTC	CASSARVGGSENEQYF
TRBV10-3	TRBD2	few	TRBJ2-3	TGTGCCATCAGTGAGCTGAGACTGGGAGGGACGCAGTATTTT	CAISELRLGGTQYF
TRBV7-2	.	once	TRBJ2-7	TGTGCCAGCAGCCTCGTCACCTACGAGCAGTACTTC	CASSLVTYEQYF
TRBV6-5	TRBD2	.	TRBJ2-3	TGTGCCAGCAGTTCCCTTAGCGGGGCCCGGGATACGCAGTATTTT	CASSSLSGARDTQYF
TRBV2	.	.	TRBJ1-4	TGTGCCATGCAGGGTGGGACTAATGAAAAACTGTTTTTT	CAMQGGTNEKLFF
TRBV27	.	few	TRBJ1-2	TGTGCCAGCAGTTTAGCCTTAAACTATGGCTACACCTTC	CASSLALNYGYTF
TRBV2	.	.	TRBJ2-2	TGTGCCAGCAGAGAACAGGTTGCGGCCGGGGAGCTGTTTTTT	CASREQVAAGELFF
TRBV19	.	.	TRBJ1-3	TGTGCCACCTCCGAGGCCTTTTTCTCTGGAAACACCATATATTTT	CATSEAFFSGNTIYF
TRBV4-1	TRBD1	.	TRBJ1-1	TGCGCCAGCTCCCGCGGCAGGGGGGGGATGAACACTGAAGCTTTCTTT	CASSRGRGGMNTEAFF
TRBV7-9	.	.	TRBJ2-2	TGTGCCAGCAGCTTCGCTTCAGGCAACACCGGGGAGCTGTTTTTT	CASSFASGNTGELFF
TRBV6-1	.	few	TRBJ1-3	TGTGCCGGGAGTGAGTCTGGAAACACCATATATTTT	CAGSESGNTIYF
TRBV15	.	once	TRBJ2-5	TGTGCCACCAGCAGCGGGACTGATCAAGAGACCCAGTACTTC	CATSSGTDQETQYF
TRBV7-8	.	.	TRBJ1-1	TGTGCCAGCAGCTTATTGGGGGGGACTCCCCTGAACACTGAAGCTTTCTTT	CASSLLGGTPLNTEAFF
TRBV12-2	.	.	TRBJ2-7	TGTGCAAGTCGCTTTTCTTGTGTTACTACCGAGCAGTACTTC	CASRFSCVTTEQYF
TRBV28	.	.	TRBJ1-4	TGTGCCAGCAGTTTTCAGATCAAGGGGACCTTTAATGAAAAACTGTTTTTT	CASSFQIKGTFNEKLFF
TRBV5-6	.	.	TRBJ1-1	TGTGCCAGCAGGTTCCAAAGGGCAACGAACACTGAAGCTTTCTTT	CASRFQRATNTEAFF
TRBV6-5	TRBD1	few	TRBJ2-7	TGTGCCAGCAGTTACCCAGGGGGTTCCTACGAGCAGTACTTC	CASSYPGGSYEQYF
TRBV4-3	.	.	TRBJ1-2	TGCGCCAGCAGCCAAGTGGAGGGGAATGTCGGCTATGGCTACACCTTC	CASSQVEGNVGYGYTF
TRBV6-5	.	.	TRBJ1-4	TGTGCCAGCAGTTGGGACGGAAGAAATGAAAAACTGTTTTTT	CASSWDGRNEKLFF
TRBV7-2	.	.	TRBJ2-2	TGTGCCAGCAGCCCCCTGCAGGGAGCGAACACCGGGGAGCTGTTTTTT	CASSPLQGANTGELFF
TRBV4-2	TRBD1	.	TRBJ2-1	TGTGCCAGCAGCCGGGAGGGGACAGGGTCTCGGCTAGATCTCAATGAGCAGTTCTTC	CASSREGTGSRLDLNEQFF
TRBV6-1	TRBD1	.	TRBJ1-2	TGTGCCAGCGGGGAACAGGGGCTCGGCTACACCTTC	CASGEQGLGYTF
TRBV9	.	few	TRBJ2-7	TGTGCCAGCAGCGTAGGAGCGAACAGGATCTCCTACGAGCAGTACTTC	CASSVGANRISYEQYF
TRBV28	TRBD1	.	TRBJ1-4	TGTGCCAGCAGAGCCCAAACAGGGGTCACTAATGAAAAACTGTTTTTT	CASRAQTGVTNEKLFF